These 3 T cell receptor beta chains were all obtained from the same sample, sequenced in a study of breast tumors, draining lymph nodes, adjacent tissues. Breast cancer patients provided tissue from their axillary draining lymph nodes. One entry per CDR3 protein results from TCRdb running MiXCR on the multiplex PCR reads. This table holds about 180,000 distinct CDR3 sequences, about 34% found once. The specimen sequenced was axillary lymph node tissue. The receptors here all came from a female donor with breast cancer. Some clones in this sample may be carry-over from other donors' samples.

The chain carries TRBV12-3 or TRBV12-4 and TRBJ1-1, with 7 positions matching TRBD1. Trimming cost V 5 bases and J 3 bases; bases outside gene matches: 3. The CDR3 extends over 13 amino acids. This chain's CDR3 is CASSLRGDTEAFF. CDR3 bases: TGTGCCAGCAGTCTCAGGGGGGACACTGAAGCTTTCTTT.

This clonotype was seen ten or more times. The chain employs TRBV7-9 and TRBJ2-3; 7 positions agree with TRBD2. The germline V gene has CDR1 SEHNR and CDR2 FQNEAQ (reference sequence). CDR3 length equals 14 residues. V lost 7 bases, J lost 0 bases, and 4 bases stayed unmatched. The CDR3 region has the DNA TGTGCCAGCAAGGGAGGGTTTAGCACAGATACGCAGTATTTT. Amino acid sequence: CASKGGFSTDTQYF.

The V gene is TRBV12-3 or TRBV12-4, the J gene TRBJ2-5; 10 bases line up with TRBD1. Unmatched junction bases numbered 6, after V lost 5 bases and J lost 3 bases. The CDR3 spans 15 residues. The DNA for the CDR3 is TGTGCCAGCAGTGACACCGGGACAGGGGAAGAGACCCAGTACTTC. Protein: CASSDTGTGEETQYF.